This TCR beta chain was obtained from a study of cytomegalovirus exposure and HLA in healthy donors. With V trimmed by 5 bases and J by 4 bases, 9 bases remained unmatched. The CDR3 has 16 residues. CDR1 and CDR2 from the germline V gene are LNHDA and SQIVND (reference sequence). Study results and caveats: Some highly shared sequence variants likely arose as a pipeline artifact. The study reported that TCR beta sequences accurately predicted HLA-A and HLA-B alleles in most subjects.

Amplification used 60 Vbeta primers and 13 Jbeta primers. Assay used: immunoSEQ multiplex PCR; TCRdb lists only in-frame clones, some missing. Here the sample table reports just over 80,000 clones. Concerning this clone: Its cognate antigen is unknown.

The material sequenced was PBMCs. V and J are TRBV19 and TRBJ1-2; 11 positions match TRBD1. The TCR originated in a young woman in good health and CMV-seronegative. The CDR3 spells CASSALEDRGLYGYTF. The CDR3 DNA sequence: TGTGCCAGTAGTGCCCTCGAGGACAGGGGGCTCTATGGCTACACCTTC.